Presented here are 14 T cell receptor beta chains from one specimen sequenced in a study of T cells after yellow fever vaccination. TCRdb called the 5' RACE reads again in MiXCR, with one record for every CDR3 protein. Here the sample spans 70,000 or so distinct CDR3 sequences, around 7% being singletons. Specimen: CD8+ T cells sorted from PBMCs, collected 10 days after the first yellow fever vaccination. These receptors all come from a man between 18 and 29 years old who received the YFV17D yellow fever vaccine.

This clonotype was observed a handful of times. J is TRBJ2-1 and V is TRBV7-9; D unresolved. The CDR3 is 14 amino acids. V dropped 5 bases and J dropped 0 bases, with 8 bases sitting between them. Germline loops: CDR1 SEHNR, CDR2 FQNEAQ (reference sequence). This CDR3 is CASSRSGSYNEQFF. The CDR3 DNA follows: TGTGCCAGCAGCCGATCTGGCTCCTACAATGAGCAGTTCTTC.

This clonotype was observed at least ten times. This sequence joins TRBV6-1 and TRBJ1-6, with a tentative D call TRBD1 (5 bases). The germline V gene has CDR1 MNHNS and CDR2 SASEGT. The V end lost 4 bases, the J end lost 1 base, and 14 bases lay between the germline ends. CDR3 length: 17 residues. The CDR3 sequence is CASSGQPWRSYNSPLHF. CDR3 bases: TGTGCCAGCAGTGGACAGCCCTGGAGATCCTATAATTCACCCCTCCACTTT.

In this sample, this clonotype turned up a few times. The genes are TRBV6-1 and TRBJ1-2; no definite D call. V was shortened by 5 bases and J by 4 bases, with 11 bases between the two germline ends. CDR1 is MNHNS, CDR2 SASEGT, per germline. The CDR3 is made up of 13 amino acids. The CDR3 DNA follows: TGTGCCAGCAGTCCCTATGGGCTCTATGGCTACACCTTC. Translated: CASSPYGLYGYTF.

This clonotype was counted at least ten times. The gene calls are TRBV27 and TRBJ2-1, with D possibly TRBD2 on 6 matching bases. Deletions cut 5 bases from V and 6 bases from J, with 11 bases between. CDR1 is MNHEY, CDR2 SMNVEV, per germline (reference sequence). The CDR3 is made up of 13 amino acids. The CDR3 DNA reads as TGTGCCAGCAGTCGTGGGACTCCCAATGAGCAGTTCTTC. Translation gives CASSRGTPNEQFF.

V usage is TRBV4-2 and J usage is TRBJ2-2; 9 bases fit TRBD2. This CDR3 spans 19 amino acids. J gave up 0 bases and V 0 bases, and 8 bases lay outside the gene matches. Germline CDR1 LGHNA, CDR2 YNFKEQ. The CDR3 spells CASSQDWSSGEPNTGELFF. The CDR3 coding sequence is TGTGCCAGCAGCCAAGATTGGTCTAGCGGGGAGCCGAACACCGGGGAGCTGTTTTTT.

This clonotype was detected ten times or more. The V gene is TRBV12-3 or TRBV12-4, the J gene TRBJ1-2, with TRBD1 matching over 7 bases. The CDR3 has 16 residues. V gave up 5 bases and J gave up 2 bases; unmatched junction bases: 11. In nucleotides, the CDR3 is TGTGCCAGCAGTCCGCTGACAGGGATAACCAACTATGGCTACACCTTC. The encoded protein is CASSPLTGITNYGYTF.

With respect to this clonotype: One junction end does not reproduce the germline sequence, and a read error may be involved. The V and J genes are TRBV13 and TRBJ2-3; D is undetermined. Germline CDR1 is PRHDT and CDR2 is FYEKMQ (reference sequence). The CDR3 spans 13 residues. The CDR3 protein is CARSFGSTDTQYF. The CDR3 DNA reads TGTGCCAGGAGCTTTGGTTCCACGGATACGCAGTATTTT.

This clonotype showed up just a few times. The rearrangement uses TRBV2 and TRBJ2-3; D may be TRBD2 (5 bases). Germline lookup yields CDR1 SNHLY and CDR2 FYNNEI. Trimming removed 1 base at V and 6 bases at J, with 8 bases between. The CDR3 totals 13 residues. Written as DNA, the CDR3 is TGTGCCAGCAGTGAAGGCCTAGCCGATACGCAGTATTTT. Its protein is CASSEGLADTQYF.

This clonotype was seen repeatedly, ten times or more. The chain joins TRBV4-3 to TRBJ1-3; D remains ambiguous. Germline-derived CDR1 and CDR2 are LGHNA and YSLEER. The length of the CDR3 is 15 residues. V gave up 0 bases and J gave up 3 bases, with 9 bases separating them. CDR3 DNA sequence: TGCGCCAGCAGCCAAGAGCGGTTCCTTGGAAACACCATATATTTT. This encodes CASSQERFLGNTIYF.

By sample fraction, this clonotype is medium-sized. The rearrangement joins TRBV4-3 to TRBJ2-6; D is ambiguous. The germline gives CDR1 LGHNA, CDR2 YSLEER. CDR3 length equals 17 residues. V lost 1 base to trimming and J lost 0 bases, with 10 bases between them. CDR3 in amino acids: CASSQGSSPSGANVLTF. In DNA form, the CDR3 reads TGCGCCAGCAGCCAAGGGTCCAGCCCCTCTGGGGCCAACGTCCTGACTTTC.

This clonotype was picked up many times. The rearrangement joins TRBV27 to TRBJ2-3; no firm D call. This CDR3 is built from 13 residues. Per germline, CDR1 MNHEY and CDR2 SMNVEV (reference sequence). V lost 7 bases and J 5 bases, leaving 13 bases between the germline ends. This CDR3 is CASMRQPLDTQYF. The CDR3 coding sequence is TGTGCCAGCATGCGGCAGCCCTTAGATACGCAGTATTTT.

This clonotype was picked up many times. CDR3 bases: TGCGCCAGCAGCCAAGATTCTGGGGACCCCTACAATGAGCAGTTCTTC. Translated, it gives CASSQDSGDPYNEQFF. The chain employs TRBV4-3 and TRBJ2-1; D might be TRBD1 or TRBD2, each matching 5 bases. Trimming took off 0 bases at V and 2 bases at J, with 11 bases between the two ends. This CDR3 is built from 16 residues. Germline CDR1 LGHNA, CDR2 YSLEER.

This clonotype was recorded many times. CDR3 residues: CASSLWDGNEQFF. In DNA, the CDR3 is TGTGCCAGCAGTCTGTGGGACGGCAATGAGCAGTTCTTC. The genes are TRBV3-1 and TRBJ2-1; the D call may be TRBD1 or TRBD2 (5 bases each). The CDR3 runs to 13 residues. The V end lost 6 bases, the J end lost 6 bases, and 12 bases lay between the germline ends. Germline CDR1 is LGHDT and CDR2 is YNNKEL (reference sequence).

The table lists this clonotype with a few counts. The chain carries TRBV4-3 and TRBJ2-3; possibly TRBD1 or TRBD2 for D (5 bases each). This CDR3 has 14 amino acids. The V and J ends lost 1 base and 4 bases respectively, with 9 bases between them. Germline V gives CDR1 LGHNA, CDR2 YSLEER. The CDR3 DNA reads as TGCGCCAGCAGCCAAGTCCGGGGCCCAGATACGCAGTATTTT. It codes for CASSQVRGPDTQYF.